Following are 18 T cell receptor beta chains from one sample sequenced in a study of shared clonotypes between healthy human individuals. Terminally differentiated effector memory CD45RA+ cells were left out of the naive CD8 fraction, which was CD45RO-negative and positively selected for CCR7. TCRdb's copy holds only in-frame clones and misses some; the assay was immunoSEQ multiplex PCR. This sample has more than 2 million clones; 93% occur once, and the top ten carry about 1.6%. The material sequenced was naive CD8+ T cells from PBMCs. Receptor source: a man aged 18-30 years in good health. Some clones in this sample may be carry-over from other donors' samples.

Here the CDR3 reads CASSTSGSGYNEQFF. The CDR3 DNA sequence: TGTGCCAGCAGTACTAGCGGGAGTGGGTACAATGAGCAGTTCTTC. This chain connects TRBV28 to TRBJ2-1, with 11 bases fitting TRBD2. Germline CDR1 reads MDHEN; CDR2 reads SYDVKM. The V segment lost 5 bases and the J segment 4 bases; nucleotides outside the gene matches: 4. The CDR3 covers 15 residues.

The chain is built from TRBV9 and TRBJ2-1; 8 bases line up with TRBD1. The V gene end was trimmed by 2 bases and the J gene end by 2 bases; junction bases not matched to a gene: 3. The CDR3 runs to 15 residues. Germline V gene sequence: CDR1 SGDLS, CDR2 YYNGEE. CDR3 in amino acids: CASSVRDRPYNEQFF. CDR3 DNA sequence: TGTGCCAGCAGCGTCCGGGACAGGCCCTACAATGAGCAGTTCTTC.

There are a few counts of this clone. The rearrangement uses TRBV9 and TRBJ2-1; a weak D match, TRBD2 (6 bases). Germline-derived CDR1 and CDR2 are SGDLS and YYNGEE. The CDR3 covers 11 residues. Trimming pared 7 bases from V and 8 bases from J, leaving 10 bases between. CDR3 amino acids: CASGGEDEQFF. The CDR3 DNA follows: TGTGCCAGCGGTGGGGAGGATGAGCAGTTCTTC.

V usage is TRBV5-4 and J usage is TRBJ2-2; D might be TRBD2 (5 bases). Trimming took off 0 bases at V and 5 bases at J, with 17 bases between the two ends. CDR1 is SGHNT and CDR2 is YYREEE in the germline V gene (reference sequence). The CDR3 covers 17 residues. CDR3 bases: TGTGCCAGCAGCTTGGTACCCCCAGGCTCGGGGACCGGGGAGCTGTTTTTT. Its translation: CASSLVPPGSGTGELFF.

The chain carries TRBV28 and TRBJ2-1, with a weak D call TRBD1 (6 bases). Germline lookup yields CDR1 MDHEN and CDR2 SYDVKM. V lost 5 bases and J lost 3, with 20 bases in between. The CDR3 loop spans 17 amino acids. The CDR3 DNA reads as TGTGCCAGCAGTCCTTATTGGGACAACCCGGACTACAATGAGCAGTTCTTC. Translated, it gives CASSPYWDNPDYNEQFF.

This chain links TRBV6-5 with TRBJ2-7; 8 bases fit TRBD1. This CDR3 contains 12 residues. Germline lookup yields CDR1 MNHEY and CDR2 SVGAGI. Trimming at V came to 6 bases and at J to 5 bases, leaving 3 bases not matched to a gene. CDR3 DNA sequence: TGTGCCAGCAGACGGACAGGGAACGAGCAGTACTTC. Encoded protein: CASRRTGNEQYF.

The V gene is TRBV6-5, the J gene TRBJ2-2; D not resolved. V lost 1 base to trimming and J lost 6 bases, with 9 bases between them. CDR1 and CDR2 from the germline V gene are MNHEY and SVGAGI. This CDR3 has 14 amino acids. CDR3 coding DNA: TGTGCCAGCAGTTACTTACGTCCCCCCGGGGAGCTGTTTTTT. Protein product: CASSYLRPPGELFF.

This rearrangement joins TRBV4-3 to TRBJ2-7; no clear D. This CDR3 region has 16 residues. Germline loops: CDR1 LGHNA, CDR2 YSLEER. The V end was cut by 4 bases, the J end by 6 bases, with 22 bases between. This CDR3 reads CASSPTVGFQDGEQYF. CDR3 DNA sequence: TGCGCCAGCAGCCCGACTGTCGGGTTTCAAGACGGCGAGCAGTACTTC.

V gene TRBV9 combines with J gene TRBJ2-2; D is ambiguous. This CDR3 is built from 12 residues. The V end lost 1 base, the J end lost 9 bases, and 7 bases lay between the germline ends. Germline loops: CDR1 SGDLS, CDR2 YYNGEE. This CDR3 reads CASSVTQRELFF. In nucleotides, the CDR3 is TGTGCCAGCAGCGTAACTCAGAGGGAGCTGTTTTTT.

The chain couples TRBV9 to TRBJ1-1; D gene unclear. This CDR3 is 13 amino acids long. Germline CDR1 is SGDLS and CDR2 is YYNGEE. Trimming pared 2 bases from V and 6 bases from J, leaving 11 bases between. In DNA form, the CDR3 reads TGTGCCAGCAGCGTCACCCCTCGGGCTGAAGCTTTCTTT. The encoded protein is CASSVTPRAEAFF.

The rearrangement uses TRBV19 and TRBJ2-6; D remains unclear. The CDR3 runs to 15 residues. Deletions cut 5 bases from V and 0 bases from J, with 8 bases between. The germline CDR1 and CDR2 sequences are LNHDA and SQIVND (reference sequence). CDR3 sequence: CASSVSDSGANVLTF. For the CDR3, the DNA is TGTGCCAGTAGTGTCAGTGACTCTGGGGCCAACGTCCTGACTTTC.

The chain carries TRBV27 and TRBJ2-2, with a weak D call TRBD2 (6 bases). Trimming took 7 bases from V and 1 from J, leaving 16 bases between them. Germline CDR1 reads MNHEY; CDR2 reads SMNVEV (reference sequence). CDR3 length: 16 amino acids. The CDR3 is CASTSRLEMNTGELFF. The CDR3 DNA sequence: TGTGCCAGCACCTCACGACTAGAGATGAACACCGGGGAGCTGTTTTTT.

This chain uses TRBV13 with TRBJ2-7; the D is unclear. CDR1 is PRHDT, CDR2 FYEKMQ, per germline (reference sequence). Trimming stripped 0 bases from V and 2 bases from J, with 5 bases between. This CDR3 has 13 amino acids. The DNA for the CDR3 is TGTGCCAGCAGCTTAGGGCTTGCCTACGAGCAGTACTTC. Amino acid sequence: CASSLGLAYEQYF.

V gene TRBV10-1 combines with J gene TRBJ2-7; D tentatively fits TRBD1 or TRBD2 (5 bases each). Trimming took 7 bases from V and 7 from J, leaving 29 bases between them. CDR3 length: 17 residues. Germline loops: CDR1 WNHNN, CDR2 SYGVQD (reference sequence). The CDR3 region has the DNA TGCGCCAGCACCTCTTACGAGGGAGAGATAGGGGCCAGGGAGCAGTACTTC. Its translation is CASTSYEGEIGAREQYF.

The V gene is TRBV7-2, the J gene TRBJ2-5; D uncertain. This CDR3 contains 16 residues. V was pared by 0 bases and J by 0 bases, with 11 bases between. Germline-derived CDR1 and CDR2 are SGHTA and FQGNSA. The CDR3 loop is CASSLAGRAYQETQYF. CDR3 sequence (DNA): TGTGCCAGCAGCTTAGCAGGACGGGCCTACCAAGAGACCCAGTACTTC.

The chain uses TRBV4-1 and TRBJ2-5; D unresolved. V shed 5 bases and J shed 2 bases, with 12 bases lying between them. This CDR3 comprises 14 residues. CDR1 and CDR2 from the germline V gene are MGHRA and YSYEKL. The CDR3 coding sequence is TGCGCCAGCAGCTACCGAAGTTTACAAGAGACCCAGTACTTC. Encoded protein: CASSYRSLQETQYF.

V usage is TRBV30 and J usage is TRBJ1-1; D possibly corresponds to TRBD1 (6 bases). The length of the CDR3 is 13 residues. The ends were cut back, 6 bases at V and 0 bases at J, with 11 bases in the middle. Per germline, CDR1 GTSNPN and CDR2 SVGIG (reference sequence). CDR3 in DNA: TGTGCCTGCGCCTGGGGGCTGAACACTGAAGCTTTCTTT. It encodes CACAWGLNTEAFF.

The chain employs TRBV6-5 and TRBJ1-6; 10 nucleotides align to TRBD1. V dropped 0 bases and J dropped 16; count of bases not matched to a gene: 12. There are 16 residues in the CDR3. Germline V CDR1 and CDR2: MNHEY, SVGAGI. This CDR3 reads CASSYSGQGDRHGLHF. The CDR3 bases are TGTGCCAGCAGTTACTCAGGACAGGGGGACCGCCACGGGCTCCACTTT.